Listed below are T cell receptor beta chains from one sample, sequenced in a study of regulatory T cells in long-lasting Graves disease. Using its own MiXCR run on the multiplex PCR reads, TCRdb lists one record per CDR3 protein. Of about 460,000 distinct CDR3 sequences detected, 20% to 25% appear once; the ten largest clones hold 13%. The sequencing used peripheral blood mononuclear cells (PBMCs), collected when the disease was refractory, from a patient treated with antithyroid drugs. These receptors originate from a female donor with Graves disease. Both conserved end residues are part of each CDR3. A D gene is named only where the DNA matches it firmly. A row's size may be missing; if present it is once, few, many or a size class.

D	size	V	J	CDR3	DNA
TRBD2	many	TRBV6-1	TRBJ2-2	CASSQTTSVNTGELFF	TGTGCCAGCAGCCAGACAACTAGCGTAAACACCGGGGAGCTGTTTTTT
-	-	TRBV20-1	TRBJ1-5	CSARIPGNQPQHF	TGCAGTGCTAGAATCCCGGGAAATCAGCCCCAGCATTTT
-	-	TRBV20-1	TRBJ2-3	CSARVAEDLTDTQYF	TGCAGTGCTAGAGTAGCGGAGGACCTCACAGATACGCAGTATTTT
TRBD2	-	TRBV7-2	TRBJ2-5	CASSVGLAGGPEETQYF	TGTGCCAGCAGCGTTGGACTAGCGGGGGGGCCGGAAGAGACCCAGTACTTC
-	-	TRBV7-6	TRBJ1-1	CASSSQNRGAFF	TGTGCCAGCAGCTCCCAGAACCGGGGAGCTTTCTTT
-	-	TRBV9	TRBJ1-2	CASSPQPPDYGYTF	TGTGCCAGCAGCCCCCAACCTCCAGACTATGGCTACACCTTC
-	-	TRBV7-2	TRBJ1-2	CASSLGGGVNHGYTF	TGTGCCAGCAGCTTGGGTGGGGGGGTAAATCACGGCTACACCTTC
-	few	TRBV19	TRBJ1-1	CASTSRSQPNTEAFF	TGTGCCAGTACCAGTAGGTCGCAGCCGAACACTGAAGCTTTCTTT
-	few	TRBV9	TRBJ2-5	CASSVSSGTQYF	TGTGCCAGCAGCGTTTCTTCCGGGACCCAGTACTTC
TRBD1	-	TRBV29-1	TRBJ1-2	CSAETGGGFRYTF	TGCAGCGCCGAAACAGGGGGCGGATTTCGCTACACCTTC
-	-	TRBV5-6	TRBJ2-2	CASSLVQNEGELFF	TGTGCCAGCAGCTTGGTTCAGAACGAAGGGGAGCTGTTTTTT
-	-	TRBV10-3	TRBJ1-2	CAISEGGTPNYGYTF	TGTGCCATCAGTGAAGGGGGGACCCCCAACTATGGCTACACCTTC
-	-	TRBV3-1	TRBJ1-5	CASSQAYGDNQPQHF	TGTGCCAGCAGCCAAGCCTATGGAGATAATCAGCCCCAGCATTTT
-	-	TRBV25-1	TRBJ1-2	CASSENFGYGYTF	TGTGCCAGCAGTGAAAATTTTGGCTATGGCTACACCTTC
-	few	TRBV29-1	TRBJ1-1	CSVETVGEAFF	TGCAGCGTTGAGACAGTCGGTGAAGCTTTCTTT
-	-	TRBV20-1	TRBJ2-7	CSAPGASLLAYEQYF	TGCAGTGCTCCGGGCGCATCCCTCCTAGCCTACGAGCAGTACTTC
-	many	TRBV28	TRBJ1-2	CASRVSGGDGYTF	TGTGCCAGCAGAGTTAGTGGGGGAGATGGCTACACCTTC
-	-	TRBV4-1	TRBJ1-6	CASSQDRLNVSPLHF	TGCGCCAGCAGCCAAGATAGACTGAACGTTTCACCCCTCCACTTT
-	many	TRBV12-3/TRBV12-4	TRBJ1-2	CASRRTVNYGYTF	TGTGCCAGCAGGCGCACAGTAAACTATGGCTACACCTTC
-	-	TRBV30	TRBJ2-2	CAWSLRGRDTGELFF	TGTGCCTGGAGTCTAAGGGGCAGAGACACCGGGGAGCTGTTTTTT
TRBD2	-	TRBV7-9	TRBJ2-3	CASSLVQLAGPLLRTDTQYF	TGTGCCAGCAGCTTAGTACAGCTAGCGGGACCACTCTTACGCACAGATACGCAGTATTTT
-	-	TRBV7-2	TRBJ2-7	CASSLVAGDYEQYF	TGTGCCAGCAGCTTAGTTGCGGGCGACTACGAGCAGTACTTC
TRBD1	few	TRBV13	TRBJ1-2	CASSNGVPGQDYGYTF	TGTGCCAGCAGCAATGGAGTCCCGGGACAGGACTATGGCTACACCTTC
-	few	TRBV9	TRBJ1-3	CASSDNPTEGGTSGNTIYF	TGTGCCAGCAGCGACAATCCGACCGAAGGAGGGACCTCTGGAAACACCATATATTTT
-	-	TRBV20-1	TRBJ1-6	CSARDYGRDSYNSPLHF	TGCAGTGCTAGGGACTACGGACGGGACTCCTATAATTCACCCCTCCACTTT
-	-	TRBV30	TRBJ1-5	CAWTPPTGDQPQHF	TGTGCCTGGACCCCACCTACAGGTGATCAGCCCCAGCATTTT
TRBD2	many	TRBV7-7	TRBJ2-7	CASSLAGGGHEQYF	TGTGCTAGCAGCCTAGCGGGAGGAGGCCACGAGCAGTACTTC
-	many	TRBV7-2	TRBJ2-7	CASSPREGGYEQYF	TGTGCCAGCAGCCCAAGGGAGGGGGGCTACGAGCAGTACTTC
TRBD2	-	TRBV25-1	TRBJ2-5	CASSEYELAGASYQETQYF	TGTGCCAGCAGTGAATATGAACTAGCGGGGGCCTCGTACCAAGAGACCCAGTACTTC
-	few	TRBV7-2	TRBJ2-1	CASSTRPTGQLNNEQFF	TGTGCCAGCAGCACACGTCCAACAGGGCAGCTAAACAATGAGCAGTTCTTC
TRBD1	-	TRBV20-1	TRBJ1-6	CSARGTGTNSPLHF	TGCAGTGCTAGAGGGACAGGGACTAATTCACCCCTCCACTTT
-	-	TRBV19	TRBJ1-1	CASSFGHENTEAFF	TGTGCCAGTAGTTTTGGACACGAGAACACTGAAGCTTTCTTT
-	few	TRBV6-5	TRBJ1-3	CASSYSTGVGNTIYF	TGTGCCAGCAGTTACTCGACTGGGGTTGGAAACACCATATATTTT
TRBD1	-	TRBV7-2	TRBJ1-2	CASSLRTGTHYGYTF	TGTGCCAGCAGCTTAAGGACAGGAACTCACTATGGCTACACCTTC
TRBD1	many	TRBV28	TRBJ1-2	CASSLAPGQGYGYTF	TGTGCCAGCAGTTTAGCACCGGGACAGGGATATGGCTACACCTTC
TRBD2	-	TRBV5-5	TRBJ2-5	CASSLELAGGGGETQYF	TGTGCCAGCAGCTTGGAACTAGCGGGAGGCGGAGGGGAGACCCAGTACTTC
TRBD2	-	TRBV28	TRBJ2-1	CASSLLRENNEQFF	TGTGCCAGCAGTTTATTGCGGGAGAACAATGAGCAGTTCTTC
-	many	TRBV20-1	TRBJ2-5	CSASRLGRDLQETQYF	TGCAGTGCTAGCCGCCTAGGGCGGGACTTACAAGAGACCCAGTACTTC
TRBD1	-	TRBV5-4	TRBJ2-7	CASSGMTGGGGEQYF	TGTGCCAGCAGCGGGATGACAGGGGGTGGTGGGGAGCAGTACTTC
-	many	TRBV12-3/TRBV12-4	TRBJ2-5	CASSLAGGGEGAQYF	TGTGCCAGCAGTTTAGCGGGAGGCGGCGAGGGGGCCCAGTACTTC
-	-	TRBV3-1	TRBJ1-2	CASSEGYTYSGYTF	TGTGCCAGCAGCGAGGGTTACACATATTCGGGCTACACCTTC
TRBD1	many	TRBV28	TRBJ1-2	CASITSGTGVVRGYTF	TGTGCCAGCATCACTTCCGGGACAGGGGTAGTCAGGGGCTACACCTTC
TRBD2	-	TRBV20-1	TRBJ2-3	CSADKLAAGDRTDTQYF	TGCAGTGCTGATAAGCTGGCAGCGGGGGATCGCACAGATACGCAGTATTTT
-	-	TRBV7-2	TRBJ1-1	CASSLWQGTEASF	TGTGCCAGCAGCTTGTGGCAGGGCACTGAAGCTTCCTTT
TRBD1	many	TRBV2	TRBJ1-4	CASSGQGAPNEKLFF	TGTGCCAGCAGTGGACAGGGGGCACCTAATGAAAAACTGTTTTTT
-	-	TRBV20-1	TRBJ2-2	CSARAEGTQHTGELFF	TGCAGTGCTAGAGCTGAGGGGACACAACACACCGGGGAGCTGTTTTTT
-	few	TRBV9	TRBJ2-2	CASLNGGTYRDTGELFF	TGTGCCAGTTTAAATGGGGGGACATACCGAGACACCGGGGAGCTGTTTTTT